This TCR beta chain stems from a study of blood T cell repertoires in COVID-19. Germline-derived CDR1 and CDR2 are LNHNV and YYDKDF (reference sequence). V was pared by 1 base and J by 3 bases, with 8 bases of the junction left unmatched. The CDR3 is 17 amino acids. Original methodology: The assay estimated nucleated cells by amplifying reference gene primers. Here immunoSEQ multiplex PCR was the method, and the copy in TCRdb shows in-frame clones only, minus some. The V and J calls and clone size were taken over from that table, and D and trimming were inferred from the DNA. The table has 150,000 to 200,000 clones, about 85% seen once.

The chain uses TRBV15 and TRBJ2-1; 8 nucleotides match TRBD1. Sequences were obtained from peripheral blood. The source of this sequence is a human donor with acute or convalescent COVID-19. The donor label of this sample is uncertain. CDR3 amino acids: CATSRVHRGINYNEQFF. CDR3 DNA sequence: TGTGCCACCAGCAGAGTCCACAGGGGGATAAACTACAATGAGCAGTTCTTC.